This T cell receptor beta chain emerged from a study of prognosis after radiotherapy for stage I lung cancer. Overall study: It was SBRT that served as radiotherapy, in 3 to 5 fractions with a biologically effective dose of at least 100 Gy. Points from the study as a whole: Samples before stereotactic body radiation therapy had more unique TCR clones (median about 10,000 versus 6,900).

Per germline, CDR1 KGHSH and CDR2 LQKENI. There are 15 residues in the CDR3. Germline trimming cut 5 bases from V and 1 base from J; bases unmatched to any gene: 4. The study amplified the TCR beta CDR3 region from genomic DNA. This amplification was carried out by two rounds of multiplex PCR. Amplification during the initial PCR round employed primers specific to each TRBV and TRBJ gene. One entry per CDR3 protein, called by TCRdb with MiXCR from the multiplex PCR reads. The sample includes about 51,000 distinct CDR3 sequences, roughly 35% seen only once; the top ten take 9.2%. This clonotype was found many times. Its specificity is not known.

The sequence was obtained from a donor aged 50 or older with non-small cell lung cancer. J is TRBJ2-2 and V is TRBV18; 7 positions agree with TRBD1. The starting material was PBMCs, obtained before or after stereotactic body radiation therapy (not recorded which). The CDR3 sequence: CASSYGQVNTGELFF. As DNA, the CDR3 is TGTGCCAGCTCATACGGACAGGTGAACACCGGGGAGCTGTTTTTT.